One and the same sample provided the 11 T cell receptor beta chains below, sequenced in a study of blood T cell repertoires in COVID-19. Some clones are missing from TCRdb's copy, which holds only in-frame ones; the method was immunoSEQ multiplex PCR. The table shows tens of thousands of clones, with over 75% occurring only once. Sequenced material: peripheral blood. Receptors originate from a woman between 65 and 79 years old with acute or convalescent COVID-19.

The genes are TRBV6-5 and TRBJ2-7; possible D gene TRBD1, 6 bases. CDR1 is MNHEY, CDR2 SVGAGI, per germline. V was pared by 0 bases and J by 5 bases, with 11 bases between. The CDR3 length is 14 residues. In DNA, the CDR3 is TGTGCCAGCAGTTACTCGCACCAGGGGAACGAGCAGTACTTC. This codes for CASSYSHQGNEQYF.

This clone has a single count. The V and J genes are TRBV18 and TRBJ1-4, with D uncertain. The V gene lost 0 bases and the J gene lost 3 bases, with 5 bases spanning the gap. In germline, CDR1 is KGHSH, CDR2 LQKENI. The CDR3 extends over 14 amino acids. The CDR3 DNA sequence: TGTGCCAGCTCACCACCGAGGGCTAATGAAAAACTGTTTTTT. Translated: CASSPPRANEKLFF.

The chain links TRBV28 to TRBJ2-4; D is possibly TRBD2 (6 bases). Germline assignment: CDR1 MDHEN and CDR2 SYDVKM. Deletions cut 2 bases from V and 1 base from J, with 12 bases between. The CDR3 is 16 amino acids. The DNA for the CDR3 is TGTGCCAGCAGTTTAGGAGGGGATCAGGCCAAAAACATTCAGTACTTC. Translating it yields CASSLGGDQAKNIQYF. Using reference TRBV28 and TRBJ2-4 for the parts outside the CDR3, the full variable domain is DVKVTQSSRYLVKRTGEKVFLECVQDMDHENMFWYRQDPGLGLRLIYFSYDVKMKEKGDIPEGYSVSREKKERFSLILESASTNQTSMYLCASSLGGDQAKNIQYFGAGTRLSVL.

This chain links TRBV7-3 with TRBJ1-1, with 9 bases matching TRBD1. This CDR3 comprises 15 residues. V was clipped by 4 bases and J by 3 bases; unmatched bases: 6. Germline values: CDR1 SGHTA, CDR2 FQGTGA. The chain's CDR3 is CASSSHGQGYTEAFF. CDR3 in DNA: TGTGCCAGCAGCTCGCACGGACAGGGGTACACTGAAGCTTTCTTT.

The chain has TRBV7-3 and TRBJ1-1; unclear D gene. In germline, CDR1 is SGHTA, CDR2 FQGTGA. The CDR3 loop spans 14 amino acids. Trimming took 3 bases from V and 1 from J, leaving 9 bases between them. The DNA of the CDR3 is TGTGCCAGCAGCTTGAACCCAGGGAACACTGAAGCTTTCTTT. Protein product: CASSLNPGNTEAFF.

V is TRBV2 and J is TRBJ1-5; D remains ambiguous. V was shortened by 5 bases and J by 12 bases, with 20 bases between the two germline ends. The germline V gene encodes CDR1 SNHLY and CDR2 FYNNEI. This CDR3 has 14 amino acids. In nucleotides, the CDR3 is TGTGCCAGCAGTCCGACAAGGGAAGAGGGTCTCCAGCATTTT. This sequence encodes CASSPTREEGLQHF.

The genes are TRBV2 and TRBJ1-1; 8 positions match TRBD1. This CDR3 spans 18 amino acids. CDR1 SNHLY and CDR2 FYNNEI come from the germline V gene. The junction had 15 bases not matched to a gene; V was cut back by 6 bases and J by 0 bases. The CDR3 region has the DNA TGTGCCAGCAGCGCCACCCCGACAGGGGCCTTCATGAACACTGAAGCTTTCTTT. It is translated as CASSATPTGAFMNTEAFF.

This clone was counted a few times. This rearrangement joins TRBV14 to TRBJ1-1; D is possibly TRBD1 (5 bases). The CDR3 has 14 residues. CDR1 and CDR2 (germline): SGHDN, FVKESK. V lost 3 bases, J lost 4 bases, and 12 bases lay in between. CDR3 sequence reads: CASSHAGGGTEAFF. The DNA of the CDR3 is TGTGCCAGCAGCCACGCTGGGGGGGGCACTGAAGCTTTCTTT. Supplemented by reference TRBV14 and TRBJ1-1, the full variable domain reads EAGVTQFPSHSVIEKGQTVTLRCDPISGHDNLYWYRRVMGKEIKFLLHFVKESKQDESGMPNNRFLAERTGGTYSTLKVQPAELEDSGVYFCASSHAGGGTEAFFGQGTRLTVV.

Only a few counts were recorded for this clone. The chain recombines TRBV5-6 with TRBJ2-3; D might be TRBD2 (5 bases). CDR1 and CDR2 (germline): SGHDT, YYEEEE. The V end was cut by 3 bases, the J end by 3 bases, with 17 bases between. CDR3 size: 16 residues. This CDR3 reads CASSYLTQPGTDTQYF. The CDR3 DNA sequence: TGTGCCAGCAGCTACTTGACTCAGCCGGGAACAGATACGCAGTATTTT.

V gene TRBV30 combines with J gene TRBJ1-5; 8 positions agree with TRBD1. J was trimmed by 5 bases and V by 2 bases; bases with no gene match: 17. The CDR3 sequence is 18 residues long. Germline CDR1 is GTSNPN and CDR2 is SVGIG (reference sequence). In DNA, the CDR3 is TGTGCCTGGAGTAAACGGGAGCTCTGGACAGGGATGGATCAGCCCCAGCATTTT. The encoded protein is CAWSKRELWTGMDQPQHF.

This chain connects TRBV4-2 to TRBJ1-4; 7 bases line up with TRBD1. This CDR3 is 16 amino acids long. Germline V gene data show CDR1 as LGHNA and CDR2 as YNFKEQ. With 4 bases clipped from V and 0 bases from J, the junction kept 5 bases outside the gene matches. The CDR3 nucleotides are TGTGCCAGCAGCCCAGAGGGGGCGGCAACTAATGAAAAACTGTTTTTT. Its translation is CASSPEGAATNEKLFF.